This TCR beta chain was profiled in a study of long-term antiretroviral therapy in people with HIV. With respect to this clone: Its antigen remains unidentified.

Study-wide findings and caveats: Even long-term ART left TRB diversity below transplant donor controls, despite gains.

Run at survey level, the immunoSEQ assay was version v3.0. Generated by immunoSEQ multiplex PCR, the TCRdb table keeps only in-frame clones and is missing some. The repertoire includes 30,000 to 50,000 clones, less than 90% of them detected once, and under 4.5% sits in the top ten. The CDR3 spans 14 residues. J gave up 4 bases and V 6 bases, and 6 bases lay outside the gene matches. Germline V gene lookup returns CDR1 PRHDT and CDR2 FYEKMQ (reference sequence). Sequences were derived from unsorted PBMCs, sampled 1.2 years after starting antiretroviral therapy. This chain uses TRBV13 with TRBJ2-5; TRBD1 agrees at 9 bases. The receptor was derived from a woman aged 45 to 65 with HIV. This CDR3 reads CASSYYRGPETQYF. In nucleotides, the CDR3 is TGTGCCAGCAGTTACTACAGGGGGCCAGAGACCCAGTACTTC.